These 25 T cell receptor beta chains were sequenced from one sample in a study of CD8+ T cells in alopecia areata. The study sorted pooled cutaneous lymph node cells by CD4, CD8alpha, NKG2D, NKG2ACE and other markers. Extracted RNA was reverse transcribed, and the resulting cDNA served as sequencing template. Clones were sequenced by immunoSEQ multiplex PCR, and TCRdb holds only the in-frame ones, with some missing. This sample comprises some 18,000 clones, none seen once only. Material: CD8+ T cells sorted from a lymph node. Receptor source: a C3H/HeJ mouse with alopecia areata. This line is of MHC haplotype H2-k.

Note on this clone: Gene names refer to mouse genes. The read gets to within 4 residues of the CDR3 end, and the germline J gene fills in the rest. This chain links TRBV13-2 with TRBJ2-1, with a possible D match to TRBD1 (5 bases). Germline assignment: CDR1 NNHNN and CDR2 SYGAGS (reference sequence). The V gene lost 0 bases and the J gene lost 3 bases, with 7 bases spanning the gap. The CDR3 has 14 residues. CDR3 bases read: TGTGCCAGCGGTGATGTCAGGGCCTATGCT. This gives the protein CASGDVRAYA. The CDR3 in its entirety is CASGDVRAYAEQFF.

This clone has a count of ten or more. Genes and germline are mouse. From the germline J gene comes the end of the CDR3, since the read stops 4 residues before it. This chain links TRBV31 with TRBJ2-3, with D tentatively TRBD2 (5 bases). Germline V gene sequence: CDR1 GKSSPN, CDR2 SITVG. This CDR3 region has 15 residues. Trimming left V 3 bases short and J 0 bases short, with 13 bases between. The CDR3 here is CAWSPLGLSAETLYF. The CDR3 DNA, read in part, is TGTGCCTGGAGCCCTCTGGGTCTTAGTGCAGAA.

In regard to this clone: Mouse gene names apply. From the germline J gene comes the end of the CDR3, since the read stops 4 residues before it. This chain links TRBV5 with TRBJ2-1; tentative D call: TRBD1 (5 bases). The germline V and J ends were trimmed by 3 bases and 1 base, with 10 bases remaining between them. The CDR3 length is 15 residues. Germline assignment: CDR1 LGHNA and CDR2 YNLKQL (reference sequence). CDR3: CASSQEDRNYAEQFF. Partial CDR3 DNA: TGTGCCAGCAGCCAGGAAGACAGAAACTATGCT.

This clone has a handful of counts. Gene names follow the mouse nomenclature. The read comes to an end 4 residues before the CDR3 does, leaving the germline J gene to fill in the end. The gene calls are TRBV19 and TRBJ2-3, with D perhaps matching TRBD1 or TRBD2 (5 bases each). Between the trimmed V and J ends, which lost 0 bases and 0 bases, there was a span of 8 bases. CDR1 FNHDT and CDR2 SITEND come from the germline V gene (reference sequence). The CDR3 covers 15 residues. CDR3 DNA (partial): TGTGCCAGCAGTATAGGGGGCAGAAGTGCAGAA. Amino acids: CASSIGGRSAE. The complete CDR3 reads CASSIGGRSAETLYF.

This clone was recorded a few times. Gene names denote mouse genes. Read sequence stops 4 residues before the CDR3 end, and the germline J gene provides the missing end. The chain has TRBV13-2 and TRBJ1-1; a possible D gene is TRBD1 (6 bases). Deletions cut 0 bases from V and 1 base from J, with 7 bases between. From germline, CDR1 is NNHNN and CDR2 SYGAGS (reference sequence). The CDR3 totals 14 residues. Incomplete CDR3 DNA: TGTGCCAGCGGTGATGCAGGGGTGAACACA. Encoded protein: CASGDAGVNT. The full CDR3 reads CASGDAGVNTEVFF.

Worth noting for this clone: Mouse germline and gene names are used. The CDR3 goes on 4 residues after the read ends, and that part is filled in from the germline J gene. The rearrangement uses TRBV1 and TRBJ2-7; TRBD1 is a possible D gene (6 bases). The CDR3 sequence is 14 residues long. CDR1 is NSQYPW, CDR2 LRSPGD, per germline (reference sequence). The CDR3 protein is CTCSADSGVYEQYF. The covered CDR3 bases are TGCACCTGCAGTGCAGATTCAGGGGTTTAT.

This clone was counted a few times. The genes and germline here are from mouse. The read ends 4 residues before the CDR3 terminus; that terminus is restored from the germline J gene. The chain employs TRBV5 and TRBJ2-1; the match to TRBD2 covers 10 bases. This CDR3 has 16 residues. Germline trimming cut 5 bases from V and 6 bases from J; bases unmatched to any gene: 10. Per the germline V gene, CDR1 is LGHNA and CDR2 is YNLKQL (reference sequence). The DNA read from the CDR3 is TGTGCCAGCAGCTCACCCCCGGGACTGGGGTCTGCT. Translation: CASSSPPGLGSA. The entire CDR3 reads CASSSPPGLGSAEQFF.

Worth noting for this clone: Here the gene names and germline are mouse. CDR3 bases read: TGTGCCAGCAGCCCCGGACTGGGGAACTATGCT. It specifies CASSPGLGNYA. The CDR3 in its entirety is CASSPGLGNYAEQFF. V usage is TRBV5 and J usage is TRBJ2-1, with 9 bases aligning to TRBD2. Coverage ceases 4 residues before the CDR3 finishes, and the germline J gene fills in the end. Trimming took 4 bases from V and 1 from J; bases not matched to a gene: 2. Germline loops: CDR1 LGHNA, CDR2 YNLKQL (reference sequence). CDR3 length equals 15 residues.

The table lists this clone with a few counts. The gene symbols are mouse symbols. The read ends 4 residues early relative to the CDR3; the germline J gene fills the gap. V is TRBV16 and J is TRBJ1-4; TRBD1 matches at 10 bases. Germline V gene sequence: CDR1 SGHSA, CDR2 FRNQAP. This CDR3 region has 16 residues. J lost 5 bases, V lost 5 bases, and 8 bases had no gene match. Partial CDR3 DNA: TGTGCAAGCAGCCTCCTCCCGGGACAGGGGAACGAA. This translates into CASSLLPGQGNE. The entire CDR3 protein reads CASSLLPGQGNERLFF.

This clone was recorded at least ten times. Gene and germline names: mouse. With the read ending 4 residues before the CDR3 end, the germline J gene is used to fill in that end. J is TRBJ2-1 and V is TRBV31, with 7 bases matching TRBD1. The CDR3 has 15 amino acids. V lost 0 bases to trimming and J lost 0 bases; unmatched junction nucleotides: 2. Per germline, CDR1 GKSSPN and CDR2 SITVG. The DNA read from the CDR3 is TGTGCCTGGAGTCTAGGGACAGATAACTATGCT. Translating it yields CAWSLGTDNYA. The CDR3, in full, reads CAWSLGTDNYAEQFF.

This clone has ten or more counts. All gene names here are mouse names. The read comes to an end 4 residues before the CDR3 does, leaving the germline J gene to fill in the end. The chain uses TRBV13-3 and TRBJ1-4; TRBD1 aligns across 8 bases. With V trimmed by 2 bases and J by 5 bases, 5 bases remained unmatched. The CDR3 loop spans 15 amino acids. The germline V gene has CDR1 NNHDY and CDR2 SYVADS. The CDR3 region is CASSETDRANERLFF. Partial CDR3 DNA: TGTGCCAGCAGTGAAACGGACAGGGCGAACGAA. Full variable domain (missing parts from reference TRBV13-3 and TRBJ1-4): EAAVTQSPRSKVAVTGGKVTLSCHQTNNHDYMYWYRQDTGHGLRLIHYSYVADSTEKGDIPDGYKASRPSQENFSLILELASLSQTAVYFCASSETDRANERLFFGHGTKLSVL.

Worth noting for this clone: Gene and germline names: mouse. Incomplete CDR3 DNA: TGTGCCAGCACCGACTGGGGTCTCTATGCT. Its translation is CASTDWGLYA. The complete CDR3 protein is CASTDWGLYAEQFF. V gene TRBV19 combines with J gene TRBJ2-1; TRBD2 agrees at 8 bases. The missing CDR3 end, 4 residues past where the read stops, is filled in from the germline J gene. The ends lost 6 bases at V and 3 bases at J; junction bases unmatched: 5. The CDR3 runs 14 residues. CDR1 is FNHDT and CDR2 is SITEND in the germline V gene (reference sequence).

This clone was recorded many times. Mouse names are used for the genes. The read stops 4 residues short of the end of the CDR3; the missing end is completed from the germline J gene. The chain has TRBV13-3 and TRBJ2-1, with D possibly being TRBD1 (5 bases). Trimming removed 1 base from V and 2 bases from J, with 10 bases in between. Germline CDR1 is NNHDY and CDR2 is SYVADS. The CDR3 covers 15 residues. CDR3 sequence reads: CASSDKGWYYAEQFF. The CDR3 DNA, read in part, is TGTGCCAGCAGTGATAAGGGGTGGTACTATGCT.

This clone was seen ten or more times. The listed genes are named as in mouse. The CDR3 end falls 4 residues outside the read, so it is completed with the germline J gene. The genes are TRBV13-3 and TRBJ2-2; 10 nucleotides line up with TRBD1. The CDR3 consists of 16 residues. With V trimmed by 2 bases and J by 3 bases, 4 bases remained unmatched. Germline assignment: CDR1 NNHDY and CDR2 SYVADS. CDR3 region: CASSDVGTGDTGQLYF. The sequenced CDR3 bases are TGTGCCAGCAGTGACGTCGGGACAGGGGACACCGGG.

For this clone: Gene names are mouse gene names. The read ends 4 residues shy of where the CDR3 ends; the end is completed using the germline J gene. The chain joins TRBV13-2 to TRBJ2-7, with 10 bases identical to TRBD1. Per the germline V gene, CDR1 is NNHNN and CDR2 is SYGAGS (reference sequence). The CDR3 covers 15 residues. CDR3 sequence: CASGEVPGQGYEQYF. The CDR3 bases that were read are TGTGCCAGCGGTGAGGTACCGGGACAGGGGTAT.

This clone was picked up a small number of times. Gene names and germline match the mouse. Sequencing ends 4 residues short of the CDR3 end; the germline J gene provides the rest. The rearrangement joins TRBV29 to TRBJ2-3; D perhaps matches TRBD2 (6 bases). The CDR3 is made up of 14 amino acids. CDR1 is MSHET and CDR2 is SYDVDS in the germline V gene. The ends were cut back, 4 bases at V and 0 bases at J, with 8 bases in the middle. The CDR3 reads CASSWGVSAETLYF. CDR3 bases read: TGTGCTAGCAGTTGGGGGGTTAGTGCAGAA.

This clone has a handful of counts. Gene names and germline refer to mouse. CDR3 residues: CASGDWVTSAETLYF. The part of the CDR3 DNA that was read is TGTGCCAGCGGTGACTGGGTTACTAGTGCAGAA. V and J are TRBV13-2 and TRBJ2-3, with TRBD2 as a possible D gene (5 bases). Sequencing ends 4 residues short of the CDR3 end; the germline J gene provides the rest. This CDR3 has 15 amino acids. CDR1 is NNHNN and CDR2 is SYGAGS in the germline V gene (reference sequence). Trimming took 2 bases from V and 0 from J, leaving 10 bases between them.

Ten or more counts support this clone. The gene names here belong to mouse. The read stops 4 residues short of the end of the CDR3; the missing end is completed from the germline J gene. The V gene is TRBV1, the J gene TRBJ2-1, with TRBD1 identical over 7 bases. The V and J ends lost 1 base and 3 bases, in that order; junction bases with no gene match: 0. In germline, CDR1 is NSQYPW, CDR2 LRSPGD (reference sequence). This CDR3 contains 14 residues. CDR3 protein: CTCSAAGGYAEQFF. The DNA read from the CDR3 is TGCACCTGCAGTGCAGCAGGGGGCTATGCT.

This clone occurred many times. Genes here carry mouse names. Coverage ceases 4 residues before the CDR3 finishes, and the germline J gene fills in the end. This sequence joins TRBV13-1 and TRBJ2-3, with D maybe TRBD1 (6 bases). The CDR3 runs to 14 residues. Trimming pared 1 base from V and 2 bases from J, leaving 8 bases between. The V gene's germline CDR1 is NSHNY and CDR2 SYGAGN. The CDR3 region is CASSDPGVAETLYF. The DNA read from the CDR3 is TGTGCCAGCAGTGATCCAGGGGTTGCAGAA.

This clone came up a few times. Gene names are mouse gene names. The CDR3: CASSTGGAGQLYF. CDR3 bases read: TGTGCCAGCAGTACAGGGGGCGCCGGG. This chain uses TRBV13-1 with TRBJ2-2, with TRBD1 matching 9 bases. Sequencing ends 4 residues short of the CDR3 end; the germline J gene provides the rest. V was pared by 4 bases and J by 6 bases, with 1 base of the junction left unmatched. Germline values: CDR1 NSHNY, CDR2 SYGAGN. The CDR3 runs to 13 residues.

With respect to this clone: The genes are named according to mouse. Read data end 4 residues before the CDR3 end; the end is taken from the germline J gene. The chain carries TRBV20 and TRBJ1-1, with D unresolved. Germline CDR1 GFQATS, CDR2 STVNSAI. The germline V and J ends were trimmed by 2 bases and 1 base, with 5 bases remaining between them. The CDR3 covers 12 residues. The covered CDR3 bases are TGTGGTGCTAGGTCAGGGAACACA. Translation: CGARSGNT. The CDR3 as a whole reads CGARSGNTEVFF.

The table lists this clone with a few counts. TCRdb lists a protein that is different at residue 11 from the translated DNA; the protein given here uses the DNA translation. Mouse gene names apply. The read comes to an end 3 residues before the CDR3 does, leaving the germline J gene to fill in the end. The J gene is TRBJ1-3, the V gene TRBV19, with TRBD1 identical over 7 bases. V was clipped by 7 bases and J by 0 bases; unmatched bases: 4. The germline gives CDR1 FNHDT, CDR2 SITEND (reference sequence). This CDR3 comprises 14 residues. The CDR3 DNA, read in part, is TGTGCCAGCCCCGGGGACAGTTCTGGAAATACG. Translated, it gives CASPGDSSGNT. The entire CDR3 protein is CASPGDSSGNTLYF.

This clone was counted at least ten times. Genes and germline come from the mouse. The read terminates 4 residues ahead of where the CDR3 ends, so the germline J gene completes it. The rearrangement links TRBV13-3 to TRBJ2-7; weak D call: TRBD1 (6 bases). This CDR3 has 12 residues. Trimming removed 6 bases at V and 3 bases at J, with 10 bases between. Germline CDR1 is NNHDY and CDR2 is SYVADS. The chain's CDR3 is CASTWDNYEQYF. Incomplete CDR3 DNA: TGTGCCAGCACCTGGGACAACTAT.

In regard to this clone: The gene symbols are mouse symbols. The sequenced fragment ends 4 residues before the CDR3 boundary, so the rest is inferred from the germline J gene. The J gene is TRBJ1-4, the V gene TRBV1; 7 bases match TRBD1. The CDR3 extends over 15 amino acids. Germline CDR1 is NSQYPW and CDR2 is LRSPGD (reference sequence). Partial CDR3 DNA: TGCACCTGCAGTGCAGAAAGGGGGCGCACCGAA. Protein product: CTCSAERGRTE. The CDR3 reads in full as CTCSAERGRTERLFF.

There are a few counts of this clone. Any gene name here is a mouse gene name. With the read ending 4 residues before the CDR3 end, the germline J gene is used to fill in that end. The chain uses TRBV17 and TRBJ2-4, with a possible D match to TRBD1 (7 bases). The CDR3 sequence is 15 residues long. The ends were cut back, 3 bases at V and 3 bases at J, with 13 bases in the middle. Germline V gives CDR1 MNHDT, CDR2 YYDKIL. CDR3 residues: CASSSPQGGQNTLYF. Partial CDR3 DNA: TGTGCTAGCAGTAGTCCCCAGGGGGGACAAAAC.